This T cell receptor (beta chain) was sequenced in a study of blood T cell repertoires in COVID-19. Whole-study context: Sites in the United States, Italy and Spain provided acute and convalescent COVID-19 samples.

CDR3 length: 15 amino acids. Germline V gene lookup returns CDR1 SGHRS and CDR2 YFSETQ. The ends lost 3 bases at V and 4 bases at J; junction bases unmatched: 6. Clones were read by immunoSEQ multiplex PCR, and TCRdb kept only the in-frame ones, dropping some. In the table there are under 300,000 clones, 88% of which are singletons. This sequence originates from a woman aged 55 to 70 in a cohort exposed to, infected with or recovered from COVID-19 (not recorded which). Sequences were obtained from PBMCs or T cells enriched from blood (not recorded which). The chain carries TRBV5-1 and TRBJ2-3, with TRBD1 matching 9 bases. CDR3 DNA: TGCGCCAGCAGCTCAACGACAGGGGGAGCAGATACGCAGTATTTT. This codes for CASSSTTGGADTQYF.